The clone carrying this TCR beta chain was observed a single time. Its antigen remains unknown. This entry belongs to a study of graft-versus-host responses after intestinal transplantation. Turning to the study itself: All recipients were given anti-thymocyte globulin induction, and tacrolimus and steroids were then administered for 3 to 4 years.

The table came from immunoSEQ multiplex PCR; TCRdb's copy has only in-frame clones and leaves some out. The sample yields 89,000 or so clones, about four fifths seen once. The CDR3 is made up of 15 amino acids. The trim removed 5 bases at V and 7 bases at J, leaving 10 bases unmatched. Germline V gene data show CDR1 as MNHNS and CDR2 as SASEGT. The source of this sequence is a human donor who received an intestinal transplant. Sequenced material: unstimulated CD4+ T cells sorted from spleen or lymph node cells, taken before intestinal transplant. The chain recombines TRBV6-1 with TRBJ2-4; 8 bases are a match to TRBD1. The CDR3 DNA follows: TGTGCCAGCAGTCAGACAGGGGACGGAGAGAACATTCAGTACTTC. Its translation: CASSQTGDGENIQYF.